The 10 T cell receptor beta chains given below trace back to one sample, sequenced in a study of T cells in Graves' hyperthyroidism and ophthalmopathy (dated by TCRdb to about 2019). The method was multiplex PCR. Sequencing used an Illumina HiSeq 2000. The TCR beta CDR3 regions were amplified from RNA transcripts. The first round of RT-PCR for the TCR CDR3 was performed with the HTBI primer set and the Qiagen OneStep RT-PCR kit. TCRdb ran its own pipeline on the public reads, namely fastp trimming at Q25 and MiXCR clone calling, and kept in-frame beta chains. Identical CDR3 proteins give one entry, which carries the most common genes and DNA. The table for this sample lists about 350,000 distinct CDR3 sequences; about a sixth of them were counted only once. Clones ranked in the top ten supply approximately 35% of the sample. Sequenced input: blood. These receptors originate from a woman aged 25 to 39 with Graves' hyperthyroidism that later progressed to Graves' ophthalmopathy.

There are many counts of this clonotype. The V call is TRBV24-1, the J call TRBJ2-2; 11 bases fit TRBD1. Trimming cost V 4 bases and J 4 bases; bases outside gene matches: 4. Per germline, CDR1 KGHDR and CDR2 SFDVKD. The CDR3 is 16 amino acids. CDR3 amino acids: CATSDGQGASTGELFF. CDR3 bases: TGTGCCACCAGTGACGGACAGGGGGCGAGCACCGGGGAGCTGTTTTTT.

This clonotype was seen at least ten times. This sequence joins TRBV6-2 or TRBV6-3 and TRBJ2-1; D is possibly TRBD1 (6 bases). The CDR3 contains 15 residues. Trimming took off 3 bases at V and 0 bases at J, with 9 bases between the two ends. Germline V gives CDR1 MNHEY, CDR2 SVGEGT. CDR3 loop: CASSYQGSSYNEQFF. The CDR3 bases are TGTGCCAGCAGTTATCAGGGGAGCTCCTACAATGAGCAGTTCTTC.

This clonotype was counted ten times or more. The J gene is TRBJ1-2, the V gene TRBV30; a weak D match, TRBD1 (6 bases). Trimming pared 5 bases from V and 0 bases from J, leaving 25 bases between. The CDR3 length is 18 residues. Germline V gene data show CDR1 as GTSNPN and CDR2 as SVGIG (reference sequence). The CDR3, as DNA: TGTGCCTGGTGGGGGAGCCGGGTCGACAGGCAAACTAACTATGGCTACACCTTC. It encodes CAWWGSRVDRQTNYGYTF.

The chain links TRBV27 to TRBJ2-7, with 7 bases identical to TRBD1. The CDR3 loop spans 15 amino acids. Trimming cost V 3 bases and J 5 bases; bases outside gene matches: 10. Germline V CDR1 and CDR2: MNHEY, SMNVEV (reference sequence). As DNA, the CDR3 is TGTGCCAGCAGTTTTTCCCGGACAGGTACGGACGAGCAGTACTTC. As protein: CASSFSRTGTDEQYF.

This chain connects TRBV6-5 to TRBJ1-4, with D unresolved. The CDR3 loop spans 14 amino acids. Trimming took 2 bases from V and 5 from J, leaving 9 bases between them. Germline CDR1 is MNHEY and CDR2 is SVGAGI. The CDR3 region is CASSYGGRNEKLFF. Here the CDR3 DNA reads TGTGCCAGCAGTTACGGCGGTAGAAATGAAAAACTGTTTTTT.

This clonotype was counted a few times. The J gene is TRBJ1-4, the V gene TRBV18, with TRBD1 matching 8 bases. Trimming cost V 6 bases and J 6 bases; bases outside gene matches: 12. There are 16 residues in the CDR3. Germline V lookup: CDR1 KGHSH, CDR2 LQKENI. The CDR3 nucleotides read TGTGCCAGCTCCGCGGACAGGGTGGAGACTGATGAAAAACTGTTTTTT. Translating gives CASSADRVETDEKLFF.

This clonotype was picked up many times. The chain links TRBV12-3 or TRBV12-4 to TRBJ1-4; 10 bases align to TRBD1. The CDR3 extends over 14 amino acids. Trimming took 6 bases from V and 8 from J; bases not matched to a gene: 6. The CDR3 reads CASRYGTGAEKLFF. Written as DNA, the CDR3 is TGTGCCAGCAGATATGGGACAGGGGCGGAAAAACTGTTTTTT.

This clonotype was recorded at least ten times. J is TRBJ1-1 and V is TRBV28; 10 bases line up with TRBD1. J was trimmed by 1 base and V by 3 bases; bases with no gene match: 11. Germline V gives CDR1 MDHEN, CDR2 SYDVKM. The CDR3 runs to 18 residues. CDR3 loop: CASSFLGTGEIGNTEAFF. DNA of the CDR3: TGTGCCAGCAGTTTCCTTGGGACAGGGGAGATTGGGAACACTGAAGCTTTCTTT.

The chain recombines TRBV5-1 with TRBJ2-7, with TRBD1 identical over 10 bases. J gave up 6 bases and V 5 bases, and 2 bases lay outside the gene matches. The CDR3 is 12 residues long. The germline V gene has CDR1 SGHRS and CDR2 YFSETQ. CDR3 sequence: CASRWDRGEQYF. The CDR3 DNA reads TGCGCCAGCAGATGGGACAGGGGCGAGCAGTACTTC.

The sample holds many counts of this clonotype. The rearrangement joins TRBV3-1 to TRBJ1-1; D not resolved. Per the germline V gene, CDR1 is LGHDT and CDR2 is YNNKEL (reference sequence). Trimming stripped 4 bases from V and 0 bases from J, with 9 bases between. The CDR3 runs to 14 residues. CDR3 sequence: CASSRAGVNTEAFF. In nucleotides, the CDR3 is TGTGCCAGCAGCCGCGCCGGAGTGAACACTGAAGCTTTCTTT.